This TCR beta chain originates from a study of blood T cell repertoires in COVID-19. Study at large: The study drew acute and convalescent COVID-19 samples from the United States, Italy and Spain.

Only one count was recorded for this clone. TCRdb's table, derived via immunoSEQ multiplex PCR, lists solely in-frame clones and lacks some. The repertoire holds about half a million clones, roughly nine tenths seen once, with under 9.5% in the top ten. The V end lost 2 bases, the J end lost 5 bases, and 12 bases lay between the germline ends. The CDR3 totals 13 residues. Germline values: CDR1 SQVTM, CDR2 ANQGSEA. Sequencing was done on a sample of PBMCs or T cells enriched from blood (not recorded which). This receptor was identified in a woman in her fifties or sixties who had recovered from COVID-19. The chain uses TRBV29-1 and TRBJ2-5; possibly TRBD2 for D (5 bases). The CDR3 sequence is CSVETTGMETQYF. The CDR3, as DNA: TGCAGCGTTGAAACCACGGGGATGGAGACCCAGTACTTC.